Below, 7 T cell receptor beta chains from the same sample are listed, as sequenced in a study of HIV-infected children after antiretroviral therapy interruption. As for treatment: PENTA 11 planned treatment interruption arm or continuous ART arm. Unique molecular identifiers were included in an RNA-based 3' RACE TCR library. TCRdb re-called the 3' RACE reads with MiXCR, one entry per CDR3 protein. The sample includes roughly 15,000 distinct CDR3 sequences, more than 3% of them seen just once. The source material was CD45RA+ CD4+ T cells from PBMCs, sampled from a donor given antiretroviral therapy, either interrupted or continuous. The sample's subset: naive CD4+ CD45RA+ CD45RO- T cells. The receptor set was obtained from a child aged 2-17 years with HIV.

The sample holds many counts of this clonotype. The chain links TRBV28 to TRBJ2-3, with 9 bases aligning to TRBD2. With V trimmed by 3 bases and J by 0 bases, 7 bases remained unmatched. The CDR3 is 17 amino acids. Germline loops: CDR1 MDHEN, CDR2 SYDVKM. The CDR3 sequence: CASSFERLAESTDTQYF. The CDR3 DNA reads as TGTGCCAGCAGTTTTGAGAGACTAGCGGAAAGCACAGATACGCAGTATTTT.

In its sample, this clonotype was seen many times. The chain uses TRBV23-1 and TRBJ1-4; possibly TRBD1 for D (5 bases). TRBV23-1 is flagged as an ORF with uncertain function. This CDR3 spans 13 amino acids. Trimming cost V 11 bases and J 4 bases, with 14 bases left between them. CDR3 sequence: CAANQGSNEKLFF. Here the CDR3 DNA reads TGCGCCGCCAACCAGGGAAGTAATGAAAAACTGTTTTTT.

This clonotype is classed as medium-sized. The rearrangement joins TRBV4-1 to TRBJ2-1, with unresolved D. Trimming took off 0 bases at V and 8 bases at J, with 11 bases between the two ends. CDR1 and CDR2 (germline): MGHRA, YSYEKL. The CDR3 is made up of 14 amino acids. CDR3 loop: CASSQERTRHEQFF. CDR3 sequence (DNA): TGCGCCAGCAGCCAAGAAAGGACGAGACATGAGCAGTTCTTC.

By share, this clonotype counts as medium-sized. The CDR3 DNA reads as TGCAGTGCTCCAGAGAGGGGCATAGGGACTGAAGCTTTCTTT. The encoded protein is CSAPERGIGTEAFF. The chain recombines TRBV20-1 with TRBJ1-1, with D possibly TRBD1 on 5 matching bases. This CDR3 comprises 14 residues. Germline V gives CDR1 DFQATT, CDR2 SNEGSKA (reference sequence). The V gene lost 5 bases and the J gene lost 5 bases, with 18 bases spanning the gap.

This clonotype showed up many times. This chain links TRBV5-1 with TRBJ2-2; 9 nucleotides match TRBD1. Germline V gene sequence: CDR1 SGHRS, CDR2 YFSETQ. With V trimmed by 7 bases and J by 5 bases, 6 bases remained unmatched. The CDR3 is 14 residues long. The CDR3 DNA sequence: TGCGCCAGCTTTATACAGGGGGCAACCGGGGAGCTGTTTTTT. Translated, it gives CASFIQGATGELFF.

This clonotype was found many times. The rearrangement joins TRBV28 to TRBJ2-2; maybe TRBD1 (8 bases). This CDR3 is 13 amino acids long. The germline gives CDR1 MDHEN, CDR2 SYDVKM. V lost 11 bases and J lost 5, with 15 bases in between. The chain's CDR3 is CASQGGPTGELFF. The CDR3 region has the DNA TGTGCCTCACAGGGGGGGCCGACCGGGGAGCTGTTTTTT.

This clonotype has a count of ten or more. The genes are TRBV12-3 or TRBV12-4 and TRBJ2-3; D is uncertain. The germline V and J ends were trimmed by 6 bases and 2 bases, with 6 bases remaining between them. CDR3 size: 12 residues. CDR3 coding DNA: TGTGCCAGCAGCCTCGCCACAGATACGCAGTATTTT. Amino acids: CASSLATDTQYF.